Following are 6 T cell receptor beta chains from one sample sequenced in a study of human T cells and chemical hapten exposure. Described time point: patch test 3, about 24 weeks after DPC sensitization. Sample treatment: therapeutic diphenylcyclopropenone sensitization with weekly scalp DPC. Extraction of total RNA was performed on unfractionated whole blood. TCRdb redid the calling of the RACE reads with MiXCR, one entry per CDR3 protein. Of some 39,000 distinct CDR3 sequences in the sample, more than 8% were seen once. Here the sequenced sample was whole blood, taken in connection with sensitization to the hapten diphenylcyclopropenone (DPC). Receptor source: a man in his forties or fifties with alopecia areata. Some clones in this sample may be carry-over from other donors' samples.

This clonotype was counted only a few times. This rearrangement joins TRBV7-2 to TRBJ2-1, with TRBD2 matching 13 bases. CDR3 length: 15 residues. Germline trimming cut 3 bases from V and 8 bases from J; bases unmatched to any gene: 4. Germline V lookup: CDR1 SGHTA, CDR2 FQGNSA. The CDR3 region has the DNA TGTGCCAGCAGCTTCTGGACTAGCGGGAGTTATGAGCAGTTCTTC. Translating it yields CASSFWTSGSYEQFF. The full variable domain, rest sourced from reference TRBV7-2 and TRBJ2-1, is GAGVSQSPSNKVTEKGKDVELRCDPISGHTALYWYRQSLGQGLEFLIYFQGNSAPDKSGLPSDRFSAERTGGSVSTLTIQRTQQEDSAVYLCASSFWTSGSYEQFFGPGTRLTVL.

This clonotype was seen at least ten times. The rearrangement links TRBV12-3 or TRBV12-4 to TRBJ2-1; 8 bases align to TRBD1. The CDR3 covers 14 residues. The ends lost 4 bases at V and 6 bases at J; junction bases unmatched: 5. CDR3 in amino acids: CASSSRTGRNEQFF. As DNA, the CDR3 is TGTGCCAGCAGTTCCAGGACAGGGCGCAATGAGCAGTTCTTC.

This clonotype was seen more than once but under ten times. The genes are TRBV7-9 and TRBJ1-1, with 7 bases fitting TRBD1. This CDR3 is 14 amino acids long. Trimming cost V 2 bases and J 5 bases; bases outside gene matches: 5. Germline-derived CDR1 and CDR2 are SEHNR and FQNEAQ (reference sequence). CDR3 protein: CASSLNRGGTEAFF. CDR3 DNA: TGTGCCAGCAGCTTAAACAGGGGCGGAACTGAAGCTTTCTTT.

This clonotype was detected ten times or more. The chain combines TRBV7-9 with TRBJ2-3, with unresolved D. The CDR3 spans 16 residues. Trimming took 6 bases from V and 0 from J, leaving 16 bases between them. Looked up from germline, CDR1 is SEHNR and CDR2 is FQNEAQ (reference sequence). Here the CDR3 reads CASRDLIWGSTDTQYF. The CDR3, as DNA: TGTGCCAGCAGGGACCTTATATGGGGTAGCACAGATACGCAGTATTTT.

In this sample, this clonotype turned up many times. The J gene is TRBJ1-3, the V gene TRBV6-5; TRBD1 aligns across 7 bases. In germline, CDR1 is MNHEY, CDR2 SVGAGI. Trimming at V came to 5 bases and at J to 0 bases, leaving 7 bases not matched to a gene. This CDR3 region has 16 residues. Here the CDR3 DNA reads TGTGCCAGCAGTCCCCCCCGGGACAGCTCTGGAAACACCATATATTTT. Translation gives CASSPPRDSSGNTIYF.

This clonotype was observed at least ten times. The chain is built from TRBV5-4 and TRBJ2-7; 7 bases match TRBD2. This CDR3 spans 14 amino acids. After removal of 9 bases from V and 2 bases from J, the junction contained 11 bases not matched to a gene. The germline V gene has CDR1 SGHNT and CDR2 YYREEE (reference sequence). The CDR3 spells CATRIETSTYEQYF. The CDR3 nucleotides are TGTGCCACCAGGATAGAGACTAGCACCTACGAGCAGTACTTC.